A single sample is the source of the 7 T cell receptor beta chains below, sequenced in a study of regulatory T cells in long-lasting Graves disease. Assembly of TCR beta libraries relied on iRepertoire HTBI primers together with Arm-PCR of CDR3 regions. One entry per CDR3 protein, called by TCRdb with MiXCR from the multiplex PCR reads. The data contain hundreds of thousands of distinct CDR3 sequences, about 20% of them singletons. Sample time point: persistent/refractory GD, antithyroid drugs over 5 years with positive TRAb. TCR sequences were obtained from RNA taken from PBMCs. Specimen: peripheral blood mononuclear cells (PBMCs), collected when the disease was refractory, from a patient treated with antithyroid drugs. The receptors come from a female donor with Graves disease.

This clonotype was picked up a small number of times. This chain uses TRBV28 with TRBJ2-1; D uncertain. V was cut by 4 bases and J by 6 bases, with 13 bases left in between. CDR1 MDHEN and CDR2 SYDVKM come from the germline V gene. The CDR3 covers 14 residues. The CDR3 nucleotides are TGTGCCAGCAGTTACCGAGTAGCTCTCAATGAGCAGTTCTTC. Amino acid sequence: CASSYRVALNEQFF.

This clonotype showed up many times. This chain links TRBV12-3 or TRBV12-4 with TRBJ1-2, with unresolved D. V was clipped by 7 bases and J by 8 bases, with 17 bases between them. The CDR3 covers 13 residues. CDR3 coding DNA: TGTGCCAGCACCGTGGGCACGTATGAAGGCTACACCTTC. Protein: CASTVGTYEGYTF.

This clonotype has a handful of counts. The CDR3 DNA is TGCGCCAGCAGCCAAGATAGGGGGTGGGAGCAGTACTTC. It yields the protein CASSQDRGWEQYF. The chain combines TRBV4-1 with TRBJ2-7, with D perhaps TRBD1 (6 bases). The CDR3 length is 13 residues. Trimming pared 0 bases from V and 7 bases from J, leaving 10 bases between. The V gene's germline CDR1 is MGHRA and CDR2 YSYEKL.

This clonotype was counted a few times. V and J are TRBV14 and TRBJ2-7; 8 bases map to TRBD1. The CDR3 has 15 amino acids. V lost 3 bases, J lost 12 bases, and 16 bases stayed unmatched. From germline, CDR1 is SGHDN and CDR2 FVKESK. The CDR3: CASSQFQGASVTPYF. The CDR3 region has the DNA TGTGCCAGCAGCCAGTTTCAGGGGGCTTCTGTTACGCCGTACTTC.

There are many counts of this clonotype. The rearrangement uses TRBV30 and TRBJ2-7; D possibly corresponds to TRBD1 (5 bases). CDR1 GTSNPN and CDR2 SVGIG come from the germline V gene (reference sequence). Trimming removed 3 bases from V and 7 bases from J, with 16 bases in between. The CDR3 length is 13 residues. The CDR3: CAWSTSAGKEQYF. CDR3 DNA: TGTGCCTGGAGCACATCTGCAGGGAAAGAGCAGTACTTC.

In its sample, this clonotype was seen many times. The chain employs TRBV28 and TRBJ1-6; D possibly corresponds to TRBD1 (6 bases). CDR1 and CDR2 (germline): MDHEN, SYDVKM. V dropped 4 bases and J dropped 10 bases, with 17 bases sitting between them. The CDR3 sequence is 15 residues long. The CDR3 coding sequence is TGTGCCAGCAGTTCACAGGGTGCGGTCGGGTCACCCCTCCACTTT. Translated, it gives CASSSQGAVGSPLHF.

About this clonotype: A much larger clone is a single base away; this may be a read error. The J gene is TRBJ1-4, the V gene TRBV28, with D uncertain. Trimming removed 1 base at V and 0 bases at J, with 12 bases between. Germline V gene data show CDR1 as MDHEN and CDR2 as SYDVKM. The length of the CDR3 is 17 residues. The CDR3 here is CASSLLATSATNEKLFF. The DNA for the CDR3 is TGTGCCAGCAGTTTATTGGCCACCTCTGCAACTAATGAAAAACTGTTTTTT.